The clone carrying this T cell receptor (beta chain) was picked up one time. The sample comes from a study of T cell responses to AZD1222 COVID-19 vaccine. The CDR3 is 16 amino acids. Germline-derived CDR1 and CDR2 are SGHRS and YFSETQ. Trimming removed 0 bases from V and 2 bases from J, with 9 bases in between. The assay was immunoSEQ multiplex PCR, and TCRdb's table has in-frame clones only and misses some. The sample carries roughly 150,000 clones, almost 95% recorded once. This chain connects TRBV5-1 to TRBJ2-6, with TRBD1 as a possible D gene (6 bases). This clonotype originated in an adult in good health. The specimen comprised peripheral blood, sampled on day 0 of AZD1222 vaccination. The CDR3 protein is CASSLVQGAGANVLTF. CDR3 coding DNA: TGCGCCAGCAGCTTGGTACAGGGCGCTGGGGCCAACGTCCTGACTTTC.